A selection of T cell receptor beta chains follows, all from one sample in a study of cytomegalovirus exposure and HLA in healthy donors. Profiled with immunoSEQ multiplex PCR; TCRdb holds only in-frame clones, not every one. Among roughly 100,000 clones listed, 82% were seen once. The sequenced material came from PBMCs. The receptors derive from a man in his forties or fifties in good health and CMV-seronegative. The CDR3 runs from the conserved cysteine through the conserved F or W. The D gene is left open where the match is weak. Not all rows give a size; the values are once, few, many and, for expanded clones, a class.

V gene,clone size,J gene,D gene,CDR3 DNA,CDR3 protein
TRBV28,once,TRBJ2-5,NA,TGTGCCAGCAGTGCGTACCAAGAGACCCAGTACTTC,CASSAYQETQYF
TRBV7-2,NA,TRBJ2-7,NA,TGTGCCAGCAGGAGAGGCTCCTACGAGCAGTACTTC,CASRRGSYEQYF
TRBV2,NA,TRBJ2-1,TRBD2,TGTGCCAGCAGTGGTATTAGCGGGAGTAGTGAGCAGTTCTTC,CASSGISGSSEQFF
TRBV5-1,NA,TRBJ2-5,TRBD2,TGCGCCAGCAGCTTGGGTAGCGGGAGTCGGGAGACCCAGTACTTC,CASSLGSGSRETQYF
TRBV6-4,NA,TRBJ2-2,TRBD1,TGTGCCAGCAGTGACTGCCGGGACAGGAACGCGAACACCGGGGAGCTGTTTTTT,CASSDCRDRNANTGELFF
TRBV9,once,TRBJ2-2,NA,TGTGCCAGCAGCGTACGAACCTACGGGGAGCTGTTTTTT,CASSVRTYGELFF
TRBV6-4,NA,TRBJ2-3,TRBD1,TGTGCCAGCAGTGAACAACAGGGGGCGCAGAATACGCAGTATTTT,CASSEQQGAQNTQYF
TRBV2,NA,TRBJ1-5,NA,TGTGCCAGCAGTGAAGTAGGGAGAGGGAATCAGCCCCAGCATTTT,CASSEVGRGNQPQHF
TRBV7-9,NA,TRBJ2-7,TRBD2,TGTGCCAGCAGCTTGGGACTAGCGGGAGGGCTGCCCTACGAGCAGTACTTC,CASSLGLAGGLPYEQYF
TRBV19,NA,TRBJ2-7,TRBD1,TGTGCCAGTAAGCCGGCAAGGGACAGGGATCGCGAGCAGTACTTC,CASKPARDRDREQYF
TRBV5-4,NA,TRBJ1-5,TRBD1,TGTGCCAGCAGCGCGGACAGGGACAATCAGCCCCAGCATTTT,CASSADRDNQPQHF
TRBV7-7,once,TRBJ2-5,TRBD1,TGTGCTAGCAGCCAAGGACAGGGTGGATACGAGACCCAGTACTTC,CASSQGQGGYETQYF
TRBV6-1,few,TRBJ2-7,TRBD2,TGTGCCAGCAGTGCCGGGGGAGCGGGAGAACACGAGCAGTACTTC,CASSAGGAGEHEQYF
TRBV4-3,NA,TRBJ2-1,TRBD2,TGCGCCAGCAGCCAAGCTTCCGCGGGAGGGAGGGATGAGCAGTTCTTC,CASSQASAGGRDEQFF
TRBV5-6,NA,TRBJ2-2,TRBD1,TGTGCCAGCAGACCACTCCGACAGGGGGCGACCGGGGAGCTGTTTTTT,CASRPLRQGATGELFF
TRBV27,NA,TRBJ2-7,TRBD1,TGTGCCAGCAGTTTTGGACAGGGGGCCTCTTACGAGCAGTACTTC,CASSFGQGASYEQYF
TRBV10-3,NA,TRBJ1-5,NA,TGTGCCATCAGTGATGTCAGCGGCAATCAGCCCCAGCATTTT,CAISDVSGNQPQHF
TRBV7-6,NA,TRBJ2-7,NA,TGTGCCAGCAGCACAGGACCGAGAGGATACGAGCAGTACTTC,CASSTGPRGYEQYF
TRBV2,once,TRBJ1-1,NA,TGTGCCAGCAGCACCACAGGGAACACTGAAGCTTTCTTT,CASSTTGNTEAFF
TRBV29-1,NA,TRBJ1-2,TRBD1,TGCAGCGTCCAGGGGGCAGGCGACTATGGCTACACCTTC,CSVQGAGDYGYTF
TRBV6-6,once,TRBJ1-2,TRBD1,TGTGCCAGCAATCCGACAGGGAACGAACACACCTTC,CASNPTGNEHTF
TRBV2,NA,TRBJ2-5,TRBD2,TGTGCCAGCAGCGGACTAGCGGAAGAGACCCAGTACTTC,CASSGLAEETQYF
TRBV29-1,NA,TRBJ2-7,NA,TGCAGCGTCATAGACAGCTACGAGCAGTACTTC,CSVIDSYEQYF
TRBV30,once,TRBJ2-1,TRBD2,TGTGCCCTCCTCCCCGGGACTAGCGGGACCCCCTACAATGAGCAGTTCTTC,CALLPGTSGTPYNEQFF
TRBV28,NA,TRBJ2-3,NA,TGTGCCAGCAGTGGGGGAGGCGGGGAAAGCACAGATACGCAGTATTTT,CASSGGGGESTDTQYF
TRBV6-1,few,TRBJ1-2,TRBD1,TGTGCCAGCAGTCAAACAGGGGGCAACTATGGCTACACCTTC,CASSQTGGNYGYTF
TRBV7-8,NA,TRBJ2-3,TRBD2,TGTGCCAGCAGCTTAACCGAGCGGGAGGGCCGGAGCACAGATACGCAGTATTTT,CASSLTEREGRSTDTQYF
TRBV28,NA,TRBJ1-2,TRBD1,TGTGCCAGCAAAGATAGTGGGACAGGCGAACTCTATGGCTACACCTTC,CASKDSGTGELYGYTF
TRBV5-1,few,TRBJ1-1,TRBD1,TGCGCCAGCAGCGGGGGACAGGGCGGCACTGAAGCTTTCTTT,CASSGGQGGTEAFF
TRBV7-2,NA,TRBJ2-1,TRBD2,TGTGCCAGCAGCTTAGCGCGGAGCGGGAGGCCTAATGAGCAGTTCTTC,CASSLARSGRPNEQFF
TRBV2,NA,TRBJ2-7,TRBD1,TGTGCCAGCAGTGCGTCATTGGACAGGGGAGGATTCTACGAGCAGTACTTC,CASSASLDRGGFYEQYF
TRBV18,NA,TRBJ2-7,TRBD2,TGTGCCAGCTCACCACTTGTACTAGCGGACGAGCAGTACTTC,CASSPLVLADEQYF
TRBV10-3,NA,TRBJ2-3,TRBD1,TGTGCCATCAGCCACCTCCGGGACAGGGGCACAGATACGCAGTATTTT,CAISHLRDRGTDTQYF
TRBV7-9,NA,TRBJ1-5,TRBD1,TGTGCCAGCAGCCCCGGGACAGGGGTAGGACAGCCCCAGCATTTT,CASSPGTGVGQPQHF
TRBV4-1,NA,TRBJ2-1,TRBD1,TGCGCCAGCAGCCACAGACGGACAGGGGGCGGCTATGAGCAGTTCTTC,CASSHRRTGGGYEQFF
TRBV5-4,NA,TRBJ2-5,TRBD2,TGTGCCAGCAGCTCCCCCGGGGCTAGCGGAAAAGAGACCCAGTACTTC,CASSSPGASGKETQYF
TRBV29-1,NA,TRBJ2-5,TRBD2,TGCAGCACCCAAGCGGGAGGTGGGGAGACCCAGTACTTC,CSTQAGGGETQYF
TRBV6-5,NA,TRBJ1-3,TRBD1,TGTGCCAGCAGACCGACGACAGGGCCCGGAAACACCATATATTTT,CASRPTTGPGNTIYF
TRBV19,NA,TRBJ2-1,TRBD1,TGTGCCAGTAGTATACGTCCTAAACAGGGGGCGGATGATGAGCAGTTCTTC,CASSIRPKQGADDEQFF
TRBV7-6,NA,TRBJ2-3,TRBD2,TGTGCCAGCAGCTTACGGGGGGAGGAGGCAGATACGCAGTATTTT,CASSLRGEEADTQYF
TRBV6-1,NA,TRBJ1-5,NA,TGTGCCAGCAGTGAATCCGGGGGCAATCAGCCCCAGCATTTT,CASSESGGNQPQHF
TRBV5-1,NA,TRBJ1-2,NA,TGCGCCAGCAGCTTAAGACAGAGGAACCACTATGGCTACACCTTC,CASSLRQRNHYGYTF
TRBV25-1,NA,TRBJ2-5,NA,TGTGCCAGCAGTGAATTTGAGGCAGGGTACCAAGAGACCCAGTACTTC,CASSEFEAGYQETQYF
TRBV6-5,NA,TRBJ1-2,NA,TGTGCCAGCAGTACAGCTAACTATGGCTACACCTTC,CASSTANYGYTF
TRBV7-8,NA,TRBJ1-1,NA,TGTGCCAGCAGCGTAAACACTGAAGCTTTCTTT,CASSVNTEAFF
TRBV5-1,NA,TRBJ2-7,NA,TGCGCCAGCAGCTCTACCTACGAGCAGTACTTC,CASSSTYEQYF
TRBV29-1,NA,TRBJ1-2,TRBD1,TGCAGCGTTGAGACAGGGGTTGTGAACTATGGCTACACCTTC,CSVETGVVNYGYTF
TRBV4-1,NA,TRBJ1-1,NA,TGCGCCAGCAGCCAGGAGGCATCTGGGAGCACTGAAGCTTTCTTT,CASSQEASGSTEAFF
TRBV27,once,TRBJ1-2,NA,TGTGCCAGCAGTTCGACAGTAAACTATGGCTACACCTTC,CASSSTVNYGYTF
TRBV2,NA,TRBJ2-5,NA,TGTGCCAGCAAATCAGTGGAGACCCAGTACTTC,CASKSVETQYF
TRBV5-6,NA,TRBJ2-7,NA,TGTGCCAGCAGCTTGAGCCAGGGCCACGAGCAGTACTTC,CASSLSQGHEQYF
TRBV4-2,NA,TRBJ2-5,NA,TGTGCCAGCAGCCGAGGCGCCCTAGAAGAGACCCAGTACTTC,CASSRGALEETQYF
TRBV5-1,few,TRBJ2-2,NA,TGCGCCAGCAGCTTACTAGGGAACACCGGGGAGCTGTTTTTT,CASSLLGNTGELFF